These T cell receptor beta chains were read from a single sample in a study of blood T cells in healthy people across ages. From the 5' RACE reads, TCRdb called clonotypes with MiXCR, one entry per CDR3 protein. Of about 1,800,000 distinct CDR3 sequences listed, 28% were seen once; the top ten hold 7.7%. Input material: blood. These receptor sequences come from a woman aged 25 to 39 in good health. Each CDR3 is given with its conserved first and last residue. A D gene is named only where the DNA matches it firmly. The size of a clone is reported for some rows only, either as once, few or many, or as a class for expanded clones.

size | D | J | V | CDR3 | DNA
NA | NA | TRBJ2-1 | TRBV20-1 | CSTGGVPSANEQFF | TGCAGTACGGGTGGCGTCCCCTCGGCTAATGAGCAGTTCTTC
few | NA | TRBJ2-6 | TRBV20-1 | CSASAPGQAGANVLTF | TGCAGTGCTAGTGCGCCAGGGCAAGCTGGGGCCAACGTCCTGACTTTC
NA | TRBD2 | TRBJ2-1 | TRBV20-1 | CSARPFGGGTFHEQFF | TGCAGTGCTAGACCTTTTGGCGGGGGGACCTTTCATGAGCAGTTCTTC
NA | TRBD1 | TRBJ2-2 | TRBV15 | CATSGGQRTGELFF | TGTGCCACCAGTGGGGGACAGCGCACCGGGGAGCTGTTTTTT
few | TRBD1 | TRBJ2-1 | TRBV24-1 | CATSDPDRGSNEQFF | TGTGCCACCAGTGACCCGGACAGGGGTTCGAATGAGCAGTTCTTC
few | TRBD1 | TRBJ2-3 | TRBV6-5 | CASSSTGQVQDTQYF | TGTGCCAGCAGTTCTACGGGACAGGTTCAAGATACGCAGTATTTT
few | TRBD1 | TRBJ2-7 | TRBV28 | CASRTGGKTYEQYF | TGTGCCAGCAGGACAGGGGGAAAGACCTACGAGCAGTACTTC
few | TRBD2 | TRBJ2-3 | TRBV5-1 | CASSLMAGGPADTQYF | TGCGCCAGCAGCTTGATGGCGGGAGGGCCCGCAGATACGCAGTATTTT
NA | NA | TRBJ2-5 | TRBV2 | CASRDTVRETQYF | TGTGCCAGCAGGGACACTGTCAGGGAGACCCAGTACTTC
NA | NA | TRBJ2-3 | TRBV12-3/TRBV12-4 | CAGSPFSGSTDTQYF | TGTGCCGGCAGTCCCTTTAGCGGTAGCACAGATACGCAGTATTTT
NA | TRBD1 | TRBJ2-7 | TRBV12-3/TRBV12-4 | CASSFSDRLYEQYF | TGTGCCAGCAGTTTCTCGGACAGGCTCTACGAGCAGTACTTC
NA | NA | TRBJ2-3 | TRBV5-6 | CASSLKRTVGDTQYF | TGTGCCAGCAGCTTGAAGCGGACGGTCGGGGATACGCAGTATTTT
NA | NA | TRBJ1-1 | TRBV4-1 | CASSQDQGGGDTEAFF | TGCGCCAGCAGCCAAGATCAAGGGGGAGGTGATACTGAAGCTTTCTTT
few | TRBD2 | TRBJ2-7 | TRBV2 | CASNGGRESEQYF | TGTGCCAGCAATGGCGGGAGAGAGAGCGAGCAGTACTTC
NA | NA | TRBJ1-1 | TRBV7-9 | CASSPPSEPEAFF | TGTGCCAGCAGCCCCCCGAGCGAGCCTGAAGCTTTCTTT
few | NA | TRBJ1-4 | TRBV7-9 | CASSPRSGTNEKLFF | TGTGCCAGCAGCCCAAGGAGCGGCACTAATGAAAAACTGTTTTTT
few | NA | TRBJ2-1 | TRBV6-1 | CASSALREQFF | TGTGCCAGCAGTGCACTGAGGGAGCAGTTCTTC
NA | NA | TRBJ1-1 | TRBV7-9 | CASSSPGVDTEAFF | TGTGCCAGCAGCTCCCCGGGGGTTGACACTGAAGCTTTCTTT
NA | NA | TRBJ2-7 | TRBV12-3/TRBV12-4 | CASSRLERSEQCF | TGTGCCAGCAGTCGACTTGAGCGAAGCGAGCAGTGCTTC
many | TRBD2 | TRBJ2-1 | TRBV2 | CASSLTSGSSSEQFF | TGTGCCAGCAGCCTTACTAGCGGGAGCTCAAGTGAGCAGTTCTTC
few | NA | TRBJ1-5 | TRBV29-1 | CSVAGEGNQPQHF | TGCAGCGTAGCAGGGGAGGGCAATCAGCCCCAGCATTTT
NA | NA | TRBJ2-6 | TRBV20-1 | CSARDSRVSGANVLTF | TGCAGTGCTAGAGATTCCCGGGTCTCTGGGGCCAACGTCCTGACTTTC
NA | NA | TRBJ2-2 | TRBV7-9 | CASSSTGPANTGELFF | TGTGCCAGCAGCTCCACAGGCCCTGCGAACACCGGGGAGCTGTTTTTT
NA | NA | TRBJ2-1 | TRBV5-1 | CASAPEGGNEQFF | TGCGCCAGCGCCCCCGAGGGCGGGAATGAGCAGTTCTTC
NA | NA | TRBJ2-1 | TRBV20-1 | CSARDPSGVRYNEQFF | TGCAGTGCTAGAGATCCAAGCGGTGTCAGATACAATGAGCAGTTCTTC
NA | NA | TRBJ2-7 | TRBV7-2 | CASSLSSDVEYF | TGTGCCAGCAGCTTATCGTCGGACGTGGAGTACTTC
NA | NA | TRBJ1-1 | TRBV20-1 | CSARERAGFTEAFF | TGCAGTGCTAGAGAAAGGGCAGGATTTACTGAAGCTTTCTTT
few | NA | TRBJ2-1 | TRBV5-1 | CASSSTTGQSYNEQFF | TGCGCCAGCAGCTCTACCACAGGGCAGTCCTACAATGAGCAGTTCTTC
NA | TRBD1 | TRBJ1-5 | TRBV7-9 | CASSETGVAQHF | TGTGCCAGCAGCGAGACAGGGGTAGCCCAGCATTTT
NA | TRBD2 | TRBJ2-7 | TRBV6-5 | CASSYKAGGVYEQYF | TGTGCCAGCAGTTATAAGGCGGGAGGCGTCTACGAGCAGTACTTC
few | TRBD2 | TRBJ2-5 | TRBV7-7 | CASSLGLAGGIGETQYF | TGTGCCAGCAGCTTAGGACTGGCGGGGGGGATCGGAGAGACCCAGTACTTC
few | TRBD1 | TRBJ1-2 | TRBV24-1 | CATSDPGQAYGYTF | TGTGCCACCAGTGACCCGGGACAGGCCTATGGCTACACCTTC
once | NA | TRBJ2-7 | TRBV27 | CASGRAGAPYEQYF | TGTGCCAGCGGGCGAGCGGGTGCTCCCTACGAGCAGTACTTC
many | NA | TRBJ2-7 | TRBV2 | CASSGQLKNEQYF | TGTGCCAGCAGTGGACAGTTAAAAAACGAGCAGTACTTC
many | TRBD1 | TRBJ2-7 | TRBV4-1 | CASSTGGQGDEQYF | TGCGCCAGCAGCACCGGAGGACAGGGGGACGAGCAGTACTTC
NA | NA | TRBJ2-5 | TRBV11-2 | CASSFGRQLYRETQYF | TGTGCCAGCAGCTTTGGGAGACAGCTCTACCGTGAGACCCAGTACTTC
NA | TRBD2 | TRBJ2-3 | TRBV6-5 | CVSRTSGTDTQYF | TGTGTCAGCAGGACTAGCGGAACAGATACGCAGTATTTT
few | NA | TRBJ2-7 | TRBV21-1 | CAPFKRGGEQYF | TGTGCCCCCTTCAAGCGGGGGGGCGAGCAGTACTTC
many | NA | TRBJ2-6 | TRBV28 | CATQTASGANVLTF | TGTGCCACCCAGACCGCCTCTGGGGCCAACGTCCTGACTTTC
NA | NA | TRBJ2-3 | TRBV7-2 | CASSEKAGDTQYF | TGTGCCAGCAGCGAAAAAGCGGGAGATACGCAGTATTTT
many | NA | TRBJ2-4 | TRBV7-2 | CASSLRGNIQYF | TGTGCCAGCAGCTTAAGGGGCAACATTCAGTACTTC
NA | TRBD2 | TRBJ2-7 | TRBV18 | CASSPRLAGVGEQYF | TGTGCCAGCTCACCACGTCTAGCGGGGGTTGGCGAGCAGTACTTC
few | TRBD2 | TRBJ2-5 | TRBV20-1 | CSATIGLAEETQYF | TGCAGTGCTACCATTGGACTAGCGGAAGAGACCCAGTACTTC
NA | NA | TRBJ2-3 | TRBV5-1 | CASTTGADTQYF | TGCGCCAGCACCACCGGGGCAGATACGCAGTATTTT